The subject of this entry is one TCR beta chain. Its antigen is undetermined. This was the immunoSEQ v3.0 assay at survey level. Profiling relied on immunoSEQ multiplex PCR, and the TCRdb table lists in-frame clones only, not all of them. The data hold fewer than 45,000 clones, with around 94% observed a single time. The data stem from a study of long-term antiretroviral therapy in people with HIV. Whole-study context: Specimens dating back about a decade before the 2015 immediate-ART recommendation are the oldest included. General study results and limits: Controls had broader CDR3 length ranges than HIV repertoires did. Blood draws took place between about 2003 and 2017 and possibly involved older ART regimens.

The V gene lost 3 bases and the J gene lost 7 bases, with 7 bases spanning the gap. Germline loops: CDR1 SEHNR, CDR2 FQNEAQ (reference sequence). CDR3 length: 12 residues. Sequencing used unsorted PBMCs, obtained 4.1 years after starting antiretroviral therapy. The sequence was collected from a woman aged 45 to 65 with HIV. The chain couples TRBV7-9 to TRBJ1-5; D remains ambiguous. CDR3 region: CASSLTGQPQHF. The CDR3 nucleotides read TGTGCCAGCAGCTTGACGGGGCAGCCCCAGCATTTT.